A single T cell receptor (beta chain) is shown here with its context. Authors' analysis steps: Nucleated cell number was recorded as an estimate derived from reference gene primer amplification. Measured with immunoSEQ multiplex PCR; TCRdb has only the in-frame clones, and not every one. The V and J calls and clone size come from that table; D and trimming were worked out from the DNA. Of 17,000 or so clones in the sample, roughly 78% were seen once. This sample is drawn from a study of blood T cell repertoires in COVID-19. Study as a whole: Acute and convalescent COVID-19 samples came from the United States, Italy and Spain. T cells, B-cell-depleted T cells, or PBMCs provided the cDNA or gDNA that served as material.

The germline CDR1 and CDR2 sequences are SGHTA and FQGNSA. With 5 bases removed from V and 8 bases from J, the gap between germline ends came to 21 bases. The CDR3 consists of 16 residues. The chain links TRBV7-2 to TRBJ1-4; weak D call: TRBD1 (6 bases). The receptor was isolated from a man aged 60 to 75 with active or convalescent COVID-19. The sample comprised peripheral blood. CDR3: CASSRQSGTGYEKLFF. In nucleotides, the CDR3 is TGTGCCAGCAGCCGTCAATCCGGTACAGGGTACGAAAAACTGTTTTTT.